This T cell receptor (beta chain) derives from a study of cytomegalovirus exposure and HLA in healthy donors. Turning to the study itself: The approximately 720 first-cohort repertoires and the 120 or so validation repertoires shared the same platform, a later analysis reported.

In the case of this clone: Its antigen is not known.

Losses at the gene ends were 4 bases for V and 7 bases for J; bases not matched to a gene: 12. The CDR3 extends over 17 amino acids. The germline V gene encodes CDR1 MNHNS and CDR2 SASEGT. General study results and limits: There were 164 TCR beta chains listed as cytomegalovirus-associated.

Generated by immunoSEQ multiplex PCR, the TCRdb table keeps only in-frame clones and is missing some. The sample lists about 58,000 clones, over 85% occurring once. This chain connects TRBV6-1 to TRBJ2-2; the match to TRBD1 covers 10 bases. Specimen: PBMCs. The TCR originated in a man aged 18 to 30 in good health and CMV-seronegative. The chain's CDR3 is CASSGWDRQGASGELFF. As DNA, the CDR3 is TGTGCCAGCAGTGGCTGGGACCGACAGGGGGCGAGCGGGGAGCTGTTTTTT.